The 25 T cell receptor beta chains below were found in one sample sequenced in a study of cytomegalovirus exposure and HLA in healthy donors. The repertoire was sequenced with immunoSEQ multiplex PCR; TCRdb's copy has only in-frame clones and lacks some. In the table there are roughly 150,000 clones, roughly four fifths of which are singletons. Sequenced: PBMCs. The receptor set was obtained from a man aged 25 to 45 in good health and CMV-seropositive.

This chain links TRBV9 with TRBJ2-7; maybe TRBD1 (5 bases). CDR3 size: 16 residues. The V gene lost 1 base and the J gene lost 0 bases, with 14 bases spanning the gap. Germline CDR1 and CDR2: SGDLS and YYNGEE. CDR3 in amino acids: CASSVSGQGFSYEQYF. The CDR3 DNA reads TGTGCCAGCAGCGTAAGTGGCCAGGGATTCTCCTACGAGCAGTACTTC.

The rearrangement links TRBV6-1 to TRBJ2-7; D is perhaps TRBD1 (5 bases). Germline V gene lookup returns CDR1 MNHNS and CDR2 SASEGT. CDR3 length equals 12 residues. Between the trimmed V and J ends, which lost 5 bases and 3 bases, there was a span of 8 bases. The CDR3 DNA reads TGTGCCAGCAGTATGACAGACTACGAGCAGTACTTC. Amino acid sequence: CASSMTDYEQYF.

CDR3 loop: CASSLLPYPETQYF. CDR3 nucleotides: TGTGCCAGCAGCTTACTGCCTTACCCGGAGACCCAGTACTTC. This chain joins TRBV5-6 and TRBJ2-5; D not resolved. V shed 2 bases and J shed 5 bases, with 13 bases lying between them. CDR3 size: 14 residues. In germline, CDR1 is SGHDT, CDR2 YYEEEE. Together with reference TRBV5-6 and TRBJ2-5, the CDR3 gives the full variable domain: DAGVTQSPTHLIKTRGQQVTLRCSPKSGHDTVSWYQQALGQGPQFIFQYYEEEERQRGNFPDRFSGHQFPNYSSELNVNALLLGDSALYLCASSLLPYPETQYFGPGTRLLVL.

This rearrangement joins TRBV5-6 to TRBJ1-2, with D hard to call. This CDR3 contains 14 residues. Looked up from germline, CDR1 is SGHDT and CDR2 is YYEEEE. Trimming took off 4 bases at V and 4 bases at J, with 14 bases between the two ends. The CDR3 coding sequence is TGTGCCAGCAGCCCACAGACATTCCCCTATGGCTACACCTTC. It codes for CASSPQTFPYGYTF. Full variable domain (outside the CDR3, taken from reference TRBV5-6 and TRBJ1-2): DAGVTQSPTHLIKTRGQQVTLRCSPKSGHDTVSWYQQALGQGPQFIFQYYEEEERQRGNFPDRFSGHQFPNYSSELNVNALLLGDSALYLCASSPQTFPYGYTFGSGTRLTVV.

CDR3 nucleotides: TGTGCCAGCAGCTCCAGAAACTACGAGCAGTACTTC. It specifies CASSSRNYEQYF. The chain recombines TRBV11-2 with TRBJ2-7; the D is unclear. Trimming shortened V by 4 bases and J by 3 bases, and 7 bases separated the two germline ends. This CDR3 has 12 amino acids. Germline CDR1 and CDR2: SGHAT and FQNNGV.

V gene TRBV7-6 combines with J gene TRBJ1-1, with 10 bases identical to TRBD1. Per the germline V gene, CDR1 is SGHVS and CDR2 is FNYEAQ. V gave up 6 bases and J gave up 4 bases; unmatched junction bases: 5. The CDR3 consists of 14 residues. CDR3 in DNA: TGTGCCAGCAGTCCAGGGACAGGGGCCACTGAAGCTTTCTTT. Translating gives CASSPGTGATEAFF.

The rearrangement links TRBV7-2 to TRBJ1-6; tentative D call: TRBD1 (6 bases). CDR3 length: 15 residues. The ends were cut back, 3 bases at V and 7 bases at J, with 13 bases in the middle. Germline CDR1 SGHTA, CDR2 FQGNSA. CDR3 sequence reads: CASSFSGHTNSPLHF. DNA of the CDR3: TGTGCCAGCAGCTTCTCGGGACATACCAATTCACCCCTCCACTTT.

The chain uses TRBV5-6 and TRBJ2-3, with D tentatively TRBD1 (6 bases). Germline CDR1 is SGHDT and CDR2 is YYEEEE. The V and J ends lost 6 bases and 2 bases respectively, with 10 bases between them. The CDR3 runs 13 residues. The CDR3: CASNRDNTDTQYF. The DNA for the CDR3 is TGTGCCAGCAACAGGGACAACACAGATACGCAGTATTTT.

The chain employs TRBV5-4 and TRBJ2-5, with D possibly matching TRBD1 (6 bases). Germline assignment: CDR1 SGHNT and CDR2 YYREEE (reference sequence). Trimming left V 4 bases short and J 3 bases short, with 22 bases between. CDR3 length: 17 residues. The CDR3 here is CASSVGTLSEGEETQYF. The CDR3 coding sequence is TGTGCCAGCAGCGTCGGGACACTCAGTGAAGGGGAAGAGACCCAGTACTTC.

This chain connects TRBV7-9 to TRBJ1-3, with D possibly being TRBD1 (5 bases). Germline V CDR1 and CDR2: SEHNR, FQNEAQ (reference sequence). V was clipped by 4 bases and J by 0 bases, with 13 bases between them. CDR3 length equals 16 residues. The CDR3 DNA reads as TGTGCCAGCAGCTCGCTGGACAAACACTCTGGAAACACCATATATTTT. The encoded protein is CASSSLDKHSGNTIYF. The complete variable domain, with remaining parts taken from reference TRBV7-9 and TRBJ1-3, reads DTGVSQNPRHKITKRGQNVTFRCDPISEHNRLYWYRQTLGQGPEFLTYFQNEAQLEKSRLLSDRFSAERPKGSFSTLEIQRTEQGDSAMYLCASSSLDKHSGNTIYFGEGSWLTVV.

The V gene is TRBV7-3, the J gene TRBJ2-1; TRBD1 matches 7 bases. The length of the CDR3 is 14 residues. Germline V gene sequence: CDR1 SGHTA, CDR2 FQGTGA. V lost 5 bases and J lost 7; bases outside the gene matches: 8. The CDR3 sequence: CASSLIDRANEQFF. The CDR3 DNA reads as TGTGCCAGCAGCCTAATTGACAGGGCAAATGAGCAGTTCTTC.

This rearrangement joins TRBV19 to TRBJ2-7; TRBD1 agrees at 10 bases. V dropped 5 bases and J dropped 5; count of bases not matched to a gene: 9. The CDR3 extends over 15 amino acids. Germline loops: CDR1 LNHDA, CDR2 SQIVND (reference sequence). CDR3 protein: CASSLGQGNVHEQYF. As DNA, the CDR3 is TGTGCCAGTAGTCTGGGACAGGGGAACGTTCACGAGCAGTACTTC. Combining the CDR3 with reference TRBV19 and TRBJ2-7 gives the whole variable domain DGGITQSPKYLFRKEGQNVTLSCEQNLNHDAMYWYRQDPGQGLRLIYYSQIVNDFQKGDIAEGYSVSREKKESFPLTVTSAQKNPTAFYLCASSLGQGNVHEQYFGPGTRLTVT.

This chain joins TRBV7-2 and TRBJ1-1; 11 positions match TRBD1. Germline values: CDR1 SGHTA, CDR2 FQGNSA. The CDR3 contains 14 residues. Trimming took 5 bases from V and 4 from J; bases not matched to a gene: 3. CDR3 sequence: CASSPGQGGTEAFF. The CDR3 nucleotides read TGTGCCAGCAGCCCGGGACAGGGGGGCACTGAAGCTTTCTTT.

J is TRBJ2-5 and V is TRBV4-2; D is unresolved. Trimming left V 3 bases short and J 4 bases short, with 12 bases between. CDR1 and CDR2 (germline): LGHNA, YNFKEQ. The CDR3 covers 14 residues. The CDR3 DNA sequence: TGTGCCAGCAGCCATAGTCCGACGGGAGAGACCCAGTACTTC. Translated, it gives CASSHSPTGETQYF.

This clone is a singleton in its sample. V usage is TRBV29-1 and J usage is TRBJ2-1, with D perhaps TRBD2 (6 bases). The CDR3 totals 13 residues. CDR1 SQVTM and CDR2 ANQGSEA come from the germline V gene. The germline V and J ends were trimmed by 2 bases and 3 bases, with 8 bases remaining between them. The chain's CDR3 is CSVEMGGYNEQFF. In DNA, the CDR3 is TGCAGCGTTGAAATGGGGGGCTACAATGAGCAGTTCTTC.

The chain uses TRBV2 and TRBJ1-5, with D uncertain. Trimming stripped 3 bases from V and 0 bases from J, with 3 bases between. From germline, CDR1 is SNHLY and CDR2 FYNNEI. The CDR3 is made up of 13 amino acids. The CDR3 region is CASSDYSNQPQHF. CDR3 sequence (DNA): TGTGCCAGCAGTGACTATAGCAATCAGCCCCAGCATTTT. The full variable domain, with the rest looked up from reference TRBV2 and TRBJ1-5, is EPEVTQTPSHQVTQMGQEVILRCVPISNHLYFYWYRQILGQKVEFLVSFYNNEISEKSEIFDDQFSVERPDGSNFTLKIRSTKLEDSAMYFCASSDYSNQPQHFGDGTRLSIL.

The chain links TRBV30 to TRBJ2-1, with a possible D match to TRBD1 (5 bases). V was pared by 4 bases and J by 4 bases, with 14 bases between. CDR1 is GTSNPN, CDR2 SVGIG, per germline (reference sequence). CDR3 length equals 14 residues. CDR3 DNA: TGTGCCTGGAAACCGTCGACAGCATACAATGAGCAGTTCTTC. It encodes CAWKPSTAYNEQFF.

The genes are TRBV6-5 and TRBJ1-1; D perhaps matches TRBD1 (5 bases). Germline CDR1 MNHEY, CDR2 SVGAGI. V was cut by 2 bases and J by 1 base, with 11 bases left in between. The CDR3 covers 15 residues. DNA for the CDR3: TGTGCCAGCAGTTACAGGGGCCTCAGGAACACTGAAGCTTTCTTT. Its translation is CASSYRGLRNTEAFF.

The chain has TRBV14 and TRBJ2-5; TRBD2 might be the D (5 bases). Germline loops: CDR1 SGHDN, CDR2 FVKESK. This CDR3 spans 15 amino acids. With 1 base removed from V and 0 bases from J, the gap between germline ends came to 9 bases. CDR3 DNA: TGTGCCAGCAGCCAAGTTGGGAGATACCAAGAGACCCAGTACTTC. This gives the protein CASSQVGRYQETQYF.

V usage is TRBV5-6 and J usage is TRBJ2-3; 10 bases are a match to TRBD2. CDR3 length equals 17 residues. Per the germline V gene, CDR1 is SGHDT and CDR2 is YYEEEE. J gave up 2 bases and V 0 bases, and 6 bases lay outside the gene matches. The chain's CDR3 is CASSLGTAGGLTDTQYF. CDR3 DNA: TGTGCCAGCAGCTTGGGGACAGCGGGGGGGCTCACAGATACGCAGTATTTT.

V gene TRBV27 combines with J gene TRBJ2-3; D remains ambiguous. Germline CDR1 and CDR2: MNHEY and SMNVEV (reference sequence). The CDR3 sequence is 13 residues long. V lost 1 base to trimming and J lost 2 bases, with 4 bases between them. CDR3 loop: CASSLFITDTQYF. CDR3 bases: TGTGCCAGCAGTTTATTTATCACAGATACGCAGTATTTT.

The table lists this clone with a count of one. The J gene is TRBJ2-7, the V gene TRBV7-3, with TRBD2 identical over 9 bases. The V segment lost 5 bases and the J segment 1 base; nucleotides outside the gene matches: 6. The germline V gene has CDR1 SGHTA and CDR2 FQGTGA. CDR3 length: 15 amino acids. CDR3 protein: CASSVTSGPSYEQYF. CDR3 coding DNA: TGTGCCAGCAGCGTTACTAGCGGGCCGTCCTACGAGCAGTACTTC.

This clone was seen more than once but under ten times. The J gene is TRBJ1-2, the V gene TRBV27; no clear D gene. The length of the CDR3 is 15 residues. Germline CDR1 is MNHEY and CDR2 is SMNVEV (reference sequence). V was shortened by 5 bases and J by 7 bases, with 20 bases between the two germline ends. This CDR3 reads CASSSGRTSGSGYTF. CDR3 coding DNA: TGTGCCAGCAGTAGCGGTAGGACCTCCGGGAGTGGCTACACCTTC.

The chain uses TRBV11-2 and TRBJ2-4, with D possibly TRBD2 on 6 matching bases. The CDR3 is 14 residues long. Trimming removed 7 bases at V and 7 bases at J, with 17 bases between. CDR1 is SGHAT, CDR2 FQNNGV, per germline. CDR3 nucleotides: TGTGCCAGCACCCGATTGGGGGGAGCGAACATTCAGTACTTC. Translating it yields CASTRLGGANIQYF.

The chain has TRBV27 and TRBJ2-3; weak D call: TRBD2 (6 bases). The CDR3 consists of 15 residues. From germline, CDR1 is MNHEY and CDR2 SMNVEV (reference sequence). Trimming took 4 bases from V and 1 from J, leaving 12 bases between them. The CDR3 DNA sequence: TGTGCCAGCAGTTCCCCCCAGCGGGGCACAGATACGCAGTATTTT. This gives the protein CASSSPQRGTDTQYF.